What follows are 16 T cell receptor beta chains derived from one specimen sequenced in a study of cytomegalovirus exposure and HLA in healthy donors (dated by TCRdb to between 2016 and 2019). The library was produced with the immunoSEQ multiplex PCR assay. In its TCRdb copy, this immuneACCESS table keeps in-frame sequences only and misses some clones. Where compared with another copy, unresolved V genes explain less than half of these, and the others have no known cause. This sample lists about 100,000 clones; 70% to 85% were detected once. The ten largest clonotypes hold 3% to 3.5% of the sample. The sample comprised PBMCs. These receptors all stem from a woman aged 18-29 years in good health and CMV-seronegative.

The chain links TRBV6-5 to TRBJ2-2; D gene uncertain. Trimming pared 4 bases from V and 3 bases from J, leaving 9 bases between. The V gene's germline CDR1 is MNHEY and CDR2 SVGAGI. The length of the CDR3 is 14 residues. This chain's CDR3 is CASSSRVDTGELFF. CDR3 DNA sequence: TGTGCCAGCAGTTCCCGGGTTGACACCGGGGAGCTGTTTTTT.

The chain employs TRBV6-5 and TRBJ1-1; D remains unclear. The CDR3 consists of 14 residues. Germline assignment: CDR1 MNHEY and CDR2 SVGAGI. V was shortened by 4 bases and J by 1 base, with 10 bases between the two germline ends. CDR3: CASSLGRANTEAFF. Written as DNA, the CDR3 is TGTGCCAGCAGTTTGGGCAGAGCGAACACTGAAGCTTTCTTT.

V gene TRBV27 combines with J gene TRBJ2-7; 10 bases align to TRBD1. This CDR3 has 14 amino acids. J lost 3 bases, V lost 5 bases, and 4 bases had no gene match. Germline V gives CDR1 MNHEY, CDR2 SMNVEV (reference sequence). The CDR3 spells CASSPRTGGYEQYF. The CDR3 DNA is TGTGCCAGCAGTCCCCGGACAGGGGGCTACGAGCAGTACTTC.

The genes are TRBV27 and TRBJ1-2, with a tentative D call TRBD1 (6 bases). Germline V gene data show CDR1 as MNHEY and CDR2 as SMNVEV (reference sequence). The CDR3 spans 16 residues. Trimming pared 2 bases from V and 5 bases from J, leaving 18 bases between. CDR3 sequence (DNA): TGTGCCAGCAGTTTAAGGGGGGGCCGCTCTGTTTATGGCTACACCTTC. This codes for CASSLRGGRSVYGYTF.

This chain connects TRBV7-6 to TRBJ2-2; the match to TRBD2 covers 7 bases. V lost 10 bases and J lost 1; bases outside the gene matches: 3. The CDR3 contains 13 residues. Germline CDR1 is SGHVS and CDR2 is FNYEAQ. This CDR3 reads CATSGGNTGELFF. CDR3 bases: TGTGCCACCTCGGGGGGGAACACCGGGGAGCTGTTTTTT.

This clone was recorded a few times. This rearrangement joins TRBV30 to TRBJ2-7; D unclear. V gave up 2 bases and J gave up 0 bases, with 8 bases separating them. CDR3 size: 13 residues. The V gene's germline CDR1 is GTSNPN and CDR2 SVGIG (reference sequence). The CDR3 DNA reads TGTGCCTGGAGTTCTAGAAGCTCCTACGAGCAGTACTTC. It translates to CAWSSRSSYEQYF. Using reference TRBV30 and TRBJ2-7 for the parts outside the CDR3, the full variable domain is SQTIHQWPATLVQPVGSPLSLECTVEGTSNPNLYWYRQAAGRGLQLLFYSVGIGQISSEVPQNLSASRPQDRQFILSSKKLLLSDSGFYLCAWSSRSSYEQYFGPGTRLTVT.

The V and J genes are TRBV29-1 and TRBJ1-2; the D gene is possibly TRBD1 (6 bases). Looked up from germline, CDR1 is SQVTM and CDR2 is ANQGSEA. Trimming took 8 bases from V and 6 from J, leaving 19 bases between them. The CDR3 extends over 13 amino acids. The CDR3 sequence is CSSRTDSDHGYTF. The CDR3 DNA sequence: TGCAGCTCACGGACAGATTCGGACCATGGCTACACCTTC.

For the CDR3, the DNA is TGTGCCAGCAGCCCGGGACTTTACAATGAGCAGTTCTTC. Its protein product is CASSPGLYNEQFF. V is TRBV14 and J is TRBJ2-1; maybe TRBD2 (6 bases). Germline loops: CDR1 SGHDN, CDR2 FVKESK. Trimming removed 4 bases from V and 4 bases from J, with 8 bases in between. This CDR3 spans 13 amino acids.

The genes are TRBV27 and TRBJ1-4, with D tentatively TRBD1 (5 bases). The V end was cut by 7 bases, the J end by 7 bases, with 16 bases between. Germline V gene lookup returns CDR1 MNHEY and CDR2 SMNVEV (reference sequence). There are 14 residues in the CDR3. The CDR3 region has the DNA TGTGCCAGCATGCTTGGGGGGGGAGGTGAAAAACTGTTTTTT. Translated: CASMLGGGGEKLFF.

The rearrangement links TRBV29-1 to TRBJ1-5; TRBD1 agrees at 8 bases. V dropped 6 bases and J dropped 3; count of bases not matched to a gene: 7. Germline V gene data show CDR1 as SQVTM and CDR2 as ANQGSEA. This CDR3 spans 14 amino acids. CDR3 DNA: TGCAGCGTCGAGACAGGGGAACCCAATCAGCCCCAGCATTTT. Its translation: CSVETGEPNQPQHF.

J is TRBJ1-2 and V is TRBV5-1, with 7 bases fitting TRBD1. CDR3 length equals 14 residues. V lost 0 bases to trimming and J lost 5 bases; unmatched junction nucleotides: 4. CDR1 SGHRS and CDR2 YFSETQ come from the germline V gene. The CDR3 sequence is CASSLDRGGYGYTF. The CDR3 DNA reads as TGCGCCAGCAGCTTGGACAGGGGTGGGTATGGCTACACCTTC.

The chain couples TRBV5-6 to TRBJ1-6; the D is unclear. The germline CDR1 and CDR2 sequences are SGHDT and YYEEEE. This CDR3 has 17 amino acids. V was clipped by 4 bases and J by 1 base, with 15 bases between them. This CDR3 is CASSPGTGGSYNSPLHF. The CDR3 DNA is TGTGCCAGCAGCCCCGGTACCGGAGGGTCCTATAATTCACCCCTCCACTTT.

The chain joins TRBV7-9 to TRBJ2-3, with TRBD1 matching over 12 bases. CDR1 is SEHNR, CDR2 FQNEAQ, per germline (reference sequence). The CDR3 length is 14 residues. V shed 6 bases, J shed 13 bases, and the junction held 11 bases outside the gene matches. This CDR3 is CASRTGTGGSLKYF. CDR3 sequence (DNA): TGTGCCAGCAGAACCGGGACAGGGGGCAGTCTTAAGTATTTT.

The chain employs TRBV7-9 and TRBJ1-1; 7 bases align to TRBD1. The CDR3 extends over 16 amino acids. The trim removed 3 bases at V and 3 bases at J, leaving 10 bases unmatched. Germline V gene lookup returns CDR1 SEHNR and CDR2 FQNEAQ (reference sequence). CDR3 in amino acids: CASSFIKQGIYTEAFF. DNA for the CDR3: TGTGCCAGCAGCTTCATTAAACAGGGGATTTACACTGAAGCTTTCTTT.

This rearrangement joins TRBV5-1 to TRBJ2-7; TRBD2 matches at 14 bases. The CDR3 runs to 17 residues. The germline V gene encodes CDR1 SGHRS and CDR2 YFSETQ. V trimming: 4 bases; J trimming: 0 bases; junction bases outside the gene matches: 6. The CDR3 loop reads CASSGTSGGKSSYEQYF. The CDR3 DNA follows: TGCGCCAGCAGCGGGACTAGCGGGGGTAAGTCCTCCTACGAGCAGTACTTC.

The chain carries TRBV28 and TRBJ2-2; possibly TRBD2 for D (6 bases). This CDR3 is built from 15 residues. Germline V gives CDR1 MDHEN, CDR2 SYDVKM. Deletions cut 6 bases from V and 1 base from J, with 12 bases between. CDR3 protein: CASRVSGRNTGELFF. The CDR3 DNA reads TGTGCCAGCAGGGTTAGCGGTAGGAACACCGGGGAGCTGTTTTTT.